Below are 16 T cell receptor beta chains sequenced from a single sample in a study of cytomegalovirus exposure and HLA in healthy donors. The primer mix had 60 Vbeta and 13 Jbeta primers. The table came from immunoSEQ multiplex PCR; TCRdb's copy has only in-frame clones and leaves some out. The sample includes some 170,000 clones, about 72% of them seen just once. Sequenced sample: PBMCs. All receptors come from a man in his sixties in good health and CMV-seronegative.

The genes are TRBV5-1 and TRBJ1-5; possible D gene TRBD1, 5 bases. Trimming left V 4 bases short and J 2 bases short, with 7 bases between. The CDR3 is 13 residues long. The V gene's germline CDR1 is SGHRS and CDR2 YFSETQ. CDR3: CASSLTGNQPQHF. The CDR3 DNA reads as TGCGCCAGCAGCCTGACAGGCAATCAGCCCCAGCATTTT.

Only a few counts were recorded for this clone. The chain carries TRBV7-8 and TRBJ1-2, with D maybe TRBD1 (5 bases). The length of the CDR3 is 14 residues. V was trimmed by 5 bases and J by 2 bases, leaving 12 bases between them. Germline V gives CDR1 SGHVS, CDR2 FQNEAQ. The CDR3 DNA follows: TGTGCCAGCAGCCCCGTTGGGGGGAACTATGGCTACACCTTC. It yields the protein CASSPVGGNYGYTF.

The rearrangement uses TRBV11-3 and TRBJ2-4; 7 bases align to TRBD1. J lost 0 bases, V lost 5 bases, and 7 bases had no gene match. This CDR3 comprises 16 residues. The germline CDR1 and CDR2 sequences are SGHNT and YENEEA. CDR3: CASSPTGRGAKNIQYF. In DNA form, the CDR3 reads TGTGCCAGCAGCCCGACAGGGAGAGGAGCCAAAAACATTCAGTACTTC.

The V gene is TRBV4-2, the J gene TRBJ2-2, with D possibly matching TRBD2 (6 bases). The CDR3 sequence is 13 residues long. Between the trimmed V and J ends, which lost 4 bases and 6 bases, there was a span of 9 bases. Germline values: CDR1 LGHNA, CDR2 YNFKEQ. The CDR3 nucleotides are TGTGCCAGCAGCCGGGGGGAGGCCGGGGAGCTGTTTTTT. Its translation is CASSRGEAGELFF.

The V gene is TRBV5-1, the J gene TRBJ2-4, with a possible D match to TRBD1 (6 bases). From germline, CDR1 is SGHRS and CDR2 YFSETQ. V was trimmed by 3 bases and J by 0 bases, leaving 7 bases between them. The CDR3 contains 14 residues. CDR3: CASSSGQAKNIQYF. CDR3 sequence (DNA): TGCGCCAGCAGCTCGGGACAAGCCAAAAACATTCAGTACTTC.

V usage is TRBV6-1 and J usage is TRBJ1-1; possibly TRBD1 for D (5 bases). CDR1 MNHNS and CDR2 SASEGT come from the germline V gene. This CDR3 comprises 15 residues. V gave up 0 bases and J gave up 11 bases, with 19 bases separating them. CDR3 protein: CASSEAQGLARGAFF. The CDR3 bases are TGTGCCAGCAGTGAAGCGCAAGGGTTGGCAAGGGGTGCTTTCTTT.

The CDR3 loop reads CASSWRDGAYEQYF. The CDR3 bases are TGTGCCAGCAGTTGGCGGGACGGTGCCTACGAGCAGTACTTC. The chain links TRBV6-6 to TRBJ2-7, with a tentative D call TRBD2 (6 bases). Looked up from germline, CDR1 is MNHNY and CDR2 is SVGAGI (reference sequence). V was pared by 4 bases and J by 2 bases, with 12 bases between. The CDR3 consists of 14 residues.

The rearrangement links TRBV4-1 to TRBJ2-1; 10 bases agree with TRBD2. Germline loops: CDR1 MGHRA, CDR2 YSYEKL. J lost 2 bases, V lost 0 bases, and 10 bases had no gene match. The CDR3 has 19 amino acids. CDR3 sequence: CASSQDEAGGPRAYNEQFF. The CDR3 DNA follows: TGCGCCAGCAGCCAAGACGAAGCGGGAGGGCCAAGGGCCTACAATGAGCAGTTCTTC.

This clone was recorded once. The V call is TRBV6-5, the J call TRBJ2-3; weak D call: TRBD2 (6 bases). This CDR3 is built from 16 residues. V lost 2 bases and J 3 bases, leaving 15 bases between the germline ends. Germline CDR1 MNHEY, CDR2 SVGAGI. The chain's CDR3 is CASSYSGPGVTDTQYF. The CDR3 bases are TGTGCCAGCAGTTACAGTGGTCCGGGGGTGACAGATACGCAGTATTTT.

The V gene is TRBV7-6, the J gene TRBJ2-2; tentative D call: TRBD2 (5 bases). Trimming stripped 8 bases from V and 0 bases from J, with 13 bases between. The CDR3 runs 15 residues. Germline V gene data show CDR1 as SGHVS and CDR2 as FNYEAQ. CDR3 DNA sequence: TGTGCCAGCCAGTCACTAGGCGCGAACACCGGGGAGCTGTTTTTT. It specifies CASQSLGANTGELFF. Full variable domain (rest looked up from reference TRBV7-6 and TRBJ2-2): GAGVSQSPRYKVTKRGQDVALRCDPISGHVSLYWYRQALGQGPEFLTYFNYEAQQDKSGLPNDRFSAERPEGSISTLTIQRTEQRDSAMYRCASQSLGANTGELFFGEGSRLTVL.

V is TRBV11-2 and J is TRBJ2-5, with 7 bases matching TRBD2. TRBJ2-7 matches the DNA end more closely, so the J call is doubtful. Germline V CDR1 and CDR2: SGHAT, FQNNGV. The CDR3 extends over 15 amino acids. The CDR3 region has the DNA TGTGCCAGCAGCGCAGCGGGGACGGGGGTATACGAGCAGTACTTC. Amino acid sequence: CASSAAGTGVYEQYF.

The rearrangement joins TRBV10-1 to TRBJ2-1; unclear D gene. The germline V and J ends were trimmed by 7 bases and 0 bases, with 16 bases remaining between them. The length of the CDR3 is 16 residues. Germline CDR1 is WNHNN and CDR2 is SYGVQD (reference sequence). CDR3 nucleotide sequence: TGCGCCAGCATTCCCGGCGAGGTAAGCTCCTACAATGAGCAGTTCTTC. Translating it yields CASIPGEVSSYNEQFF.

The chain employs TRBV11-3 and TRBJ2-3; 9 positions agree with TRBD2. The CDR3 is 18 residues long. The germline V gene has CDR1 SGHNT and CDR2 YENEEA. After removal of 5 bases from V and 0 bases from J, the junction contained 12 bases not matched to a gene. CDR3 sequence (DNA): TGTGCCAGCAGCCCTGAGGGGACTAGCAGACCTAGCACAGATACGCAGTATTTT. It specifies CASSPEGTSRPSTDTQYF.

This clone was seen a few times. This chain uses TRBV5-1 with TRBJ1-6, with D possibly being TRBD1 (5 bases). CDR1 is SGHRS, CDR2 YFSETQ, per germline. CDR3 length: 14 amino acids. V was trimmed by 5 bases and J by 8 bases, leaving 14 bases between them. CDR3 residues: CASRGDFRDSPLHF. CDR3 bases: TGCGCCAGCAGAGGGGATTTCCGAGATTCACCCCTCCACTTT.

The chain combines TRBV4-1 with TRBJ2-3; 8 bases match TRBD2. The germline CDR1 and CDR2 sequences are MGHRA and YSYEKL. This CDR3 is built from 15 residues. The trim removed 4 bases at V and 0 bases at J, leaving 3 bases unmatched. CDR3 nucleotides: TGCGCCAGCAGCCTGACTAGCGTCAGCACAGATACGCAGTATTTT. This sequence encodes CASSLTSVSTDTQYF.

This chain links TRBV25-1 with TRBJ2-7, with D possibly TRBD1 on 6 matching bases. V was shortened by 8 bases and J by 3 bases, with 20 bases between the two germline ends. Germline CDR1 reads MGHDK; CDR2 reads SYGVNS. The CDR3 is made up of 15 amino acids. CDR3 nucleotide sequence: TGTGCCAGCCAATTCCCCCCGGGACAAAACTACGAGCAGTACTTC. Its translation is CASQFPPGQNYEQYF.